These 13 T cell receptor beta chains were all obtained from the same sample, sequenced in a study of CD8+ T cells in alopecia areata. RNA was isolated and reverse transcribed to cDNA, the sequencing template. The method was immunoSEQ multiplex PCR; TCRdb's version includes in-frame clones alone and lacks a portion of them. The data hold 200,000 to 250,000 clones, with approximately 70% observed a single time. The treatment is: oral pan-JAK inhibitor, 5-10 mg twice daily. Sequencing was performed on CD4+ T cells sorted from blood, taken at approximately week 45, from a patient treated with tofacitinib. These receptors were taken from a human donor with alopecia areata.

CDR3 loop: CASSPGQGALISYNEQFF. CDR3 nucleotides: TGTGCCAGCAGCCCCGGACAGGGGGCGTTGATTAGCTACAATGAGCAGTTCTTC. The chain recombines TRBV5-6 with TRBJ2-1; TRBD1 aligns across 11 bases. CDR1 and CDR2 (germline): SGHDT, YYEEEE. The V and J ends lost 4 bases and 3 bases, in that order; junction bases with no gene match: 12. The length of the CDR3 is 18 residues.

This chain connects TRBV18 to TRBJ2-2; TRBD2 aligns across 7 bases. J gave up 0 bases and V 0 bases, and 1 base lay outside the gene matches. The CDR3 contains 16 residues. Germline V CDR1 and CDR2: KGHSH, LQKENI. CDR3 DNA sequence: TGTGCCAGCTCACCACCGCTAGCGGCGAACACCGGGGAGCTGTTTTTT. It codes for CASSPPLAANTGELFF.

This clone was found a few times. J is TRBJ2-3 and V is TRBV4-3, with D unclear. The CDR3 length is 14 residues. V was pared by 0 bases and J by 10 bases, with 14 bases between. The germline V gene has CDR1 LGHNA and CDR2 YSLEER. This chain's CDR3 is CASSQEGSVGPQYF. The CDR3 bases are TGCGCCAGCAGCCAAGAGGGCTCGGTAGGTCCGCAGTATTTT.

The chain recombines TRBV29-1 with TRBJ2-3, with D uncertain. V was shortened by 4 bases and J by 4 bases, with 9 bases between the two germline ends. This CDR3 is built from 12 residues. Germline-derived CDR1 and CDR2 are SQVTM and ANQGSEA. The CDR3 nucleotides read TGCAGCGTTGGTTCAAGGGCAGATACGCAGTATTTT. Translating it yields CSVGSRADTQYF.

This sequence joins TRBV29-1 and TRBJ2-1; 9 nucleotides match TRBD1. Germline trimming cut 6 bases from V and 6 bases from J; bases unmatched to any gene: 6. The CDR3 covers 13 residues. Germline V gene data show CDR1 as SQVTM and CDR2 as ANQGSEA. CDR3: CSVNVQGANEQFF. The DNA for the CDR3 is TGCAGCGTCAATGTACAGGGGGCCAATGAGCAGTTCTTC.

V gene TRBV4-2 combines with J gene TRBJ2-1; D perhaps matches TRBD2 (6 bases). Deletions cut 1 base from V and 8 bases from J, with 9 bases between. Germline V gives CDR1 LGHNA, CDR2 YNFKEQ. The CDR3 is made up of 13 amino acids. This chain's CDR3 is CASSQVEGDEQFF. DNA for the CDR3: TGTGCCAGCAGCCAAGTGGAGGGCGATGAGCAGTTCTTC.

The V and J genes are TRBV7-8 and TRBJ1-4, with D perhaps matching TRBD1 (5 bases). This CDR3 has 15 residues. V was shortened by 3 bases and J by 4 bases, with 12 bases between the two germline ends. The V gene's germline CDR1 is SGHVS and CDR2 FQNEAQ. For the CDR3, the DNA is TGTGCCAGCAGCTTGGGCCAGGGAGTTAATGAAAAACTGTTTTTT. It is translated as CASSLGQGVNEKLFF.

This rearrangement joins TRBV19 to TRBJ1-1; TRBD1 matches at 8 bases. The CDR3 has 11 amino acids. Trimming removed 9 bases from V and 10 bases from J; junction bases left unmatched: 7. Germline assignment: CDR1 LNHDA and CDR2 SQIVND (reference sequence). CDR3 amino acids: CASGQGFGAFF. As DNA, the CDR3 is TGTGCCAGCGGACAGGGTTTTGGAGCTTTCTTT.

The V call is TRBV6-1, the J call TRBJ1-4, with 8 nucleotides matching TRBD1. This CDR3 spans 14 amino acids. CDR1 is MNHNS, CDR2 SASEGT, per germline. Trimming took 8 bases from V and 3 from J; bases not matched to a gene: 5. The CDR3 DNA reads TGTGCCAGCGGACAGGGAACGGCTAATGAAAAACTGTTTTTT. It is translated as CASGQGTANEKLFF.

The genes are TRBV19 and TRBJ1-5, with a possible D match to TRBD1 (6 bases). The V gene lost 4 bases and the J gene lost 7 bases, with 14 bases spanning the gap. The CDR3 has 14 amino acids. The germline V gene has CDR1 LNHDA and CDR2 SQIVND (reference sequence). The chain's CDR3 is CASSKGRGEQPQHF. The CDR3 nucleotides are TGTGCCAGTAGTAAGGGAAGGGGGGAGCAGCCCCAGCATTTT.

The J gene is TRBJ2-5, the V gene TRBV4-3, with D hard to call. CDR1 and CDR2 (germline): LGHNA, YSLEER. V was shortened by 0 bases and J by 2 bases, with 13 bases between the two germline ends. This CDR3 spans 16 amino acids. The CDR3, as DNA: TGCGCCAGCAGCCAAGAACTTGGGCTTATGCAAGAGACCCAGTACTTC. Translation: CASSQELGLMQETQYF.

This clone was detected a few times. The V gene is TRBV11-2, the J gene TRBJ1-6, with TRBD1 as a possible D gene (6 bases). The CDR3 consists of 14 residues. V was cut by 3 bases and J by 10 bases, with 13 bases left in between. CDR1 SGHAT and CDR2 FQNNGV come from the germline V gene. The CDR3 DNA is TGTGCCAGCAGCTTCGCAGGGGAAAGGTCACCCCTCCACTTT. This encodes CASSFAGERSPLHF.

A few counts support this clone. The genes are TRBV2 and TRBJ2-3, with TRBD2 identical over 10 bases. Germline V gene sequence: CDR1 SNHLY, CDR2 FYNNEI. CDR3 length: 17 residues. Unmatched junction bases numbered 14, after V lost 6 bases and J lost 5 bases. The CDR3 DNA follows: TGTGCCAGCAGCGGCCGTAGGAGCGGGGGGGGTGGAGATACGCAGTATTTT. It translates to CASSGRRSGGGGDTQYF. The full variable domain, its missing parts supplied by reference TRBV2 and TRBJ2-3, is EPEVTQTPSHQVTQMGQEVILRCVPISNHLYFYWYRQILGQKVEFLVSFYNNEISEKSEIFDDQFSVERPDGSNFTLKIRSTKLEDSAMYFCASSGRRSGGGGDTQYFGPGTRLTVL.